These 29 T cell receptor beta chains originate from one sample sequenced in a study of blood T cell repertoires in COVID-19 (dated by TCRdb to the early 2020s). Libraries were prepared through the immunoSEQ multiplex PCR assay. In its TCRdb copy, this immuneACCESS table keeps in-frame sequences only and misses some clones. Where compared with another copy, unresolved V genes explain less than half of these, and the others have no known cause. The sample table holds about 200,000 clones, of which 81% were seen once. The ten largest clones add up to approximately 7.2% of the sample. Sample: peripheral blood. Receptor source: a woman older than 75 with acute or convalescent COVID-19.

A few counts support this clone. The genes are TRBV6-1 and TRBJ2-3; 9 positions match TRBD2. J was trimmed by 5 bases and V by 1 base; bases with no gene match: 10. The CDR3 consists of 17 residues. The germline V gene encodes CDR1 MNHNS and CDR2 SASEGT. The CDR3 reads CASSEDAGGTLRDTQYF. The CDR3 region has the DNA TGTGCCAGCAGTGAAGATGCGGGGGGGACCTTGAGAGATACGCAGTATTTT.

The gene calls are TRBV4-2 and TRBJ2-1, with TRBD2 identical over 9 bases. Germline V gene sequence: CDR1 LGHNA, CDR2 YNFKEQ. The CDR3 is 17 amino acids. The ends lost 0 bases at V and 1 base at J; junction bases unmatched: 4. This chain's CDR3 is CASSQDLAGKSYNEQFF. The CDR3 DNA is TGTGCCAGCAGCCAAGATCTAGCGGGAAAATCCTACAATGAGCAGTTCTTC.

This clone occurred a few times. The V and J genes are TRBV5-1 and TRBJ2-5, with 9 positions matching TRBD1. Germline V lookup: CDR1 SGHRS, CDR2 YFSETQ. The CDR3 loop spans 14 amino acids. V trimming: 4 bases; J trimming: 3 bases; junction bases outside the gene matches: 4. The CDR3 bases are TGCGCCAGCAGCATCGGGACAGGGAAAGAGACCCAGTACTTC. Encoded protein: CASSIGTGKETQYF.

The chain employs TRBV11-2 and TRBJ1-3, with D tentatively TRBD1 (5 bases). Germline assignment: CDR1 SGHAT and CDR2 FQNNGV. The CDR3 totals 15 residues. The ends were cut back, 4 bases at V and 4 bases at J, with 14 bases in the middle. This chain's CDR3 is CASSSSGTPGNTIYF. The CDR3 DNA follows: TGTGCCAGCAGCTCCTCCGGGACTCCCGGAAACACCATATATTTT.

The chain joins TRBV14 to TRBJ2-7; D perhaps matches TRBD1 (6 bases). CDR3 length equals 17 residues. The germline V gene encodes CDR1 SGHDN and CDR2 FVKESK. Deletions cut 0 bases from V and 0 bases from J, with 15 bases between. The CDR3: CASSQDLGTSLSYEQYF. The CDR3 DNA reads as TGTGCCAGCAGCCAAGATCTGGGGACAAGCCTCTCCTACGAGCAGTACTTC.

This clone has only a few counts. The gene calls are TRBV28 and TRBJ1-1; the D is unclear. The V end was cut by 7 bases, the J end by 5 bases, with 20 bases between. Germline CDR1 is MDHEN and CDR2 is SYDVKM. The CDR3 runs to 15 residues. Here the CDR3 reads CASTGLLRGRTEAFF. CDR3 DNA: TGTGCCAGCACCGGCCTTCTTCGGGGTAGGACTGAAGCTTTCTTT.

V usage is TRBV15 and J usage is TRBJ1-1, with 8 positions matching TRBD1. V gave up 1 base and J gave up 1 base; unmatched junction bases: 5. There are 16 residues in the CDR3. Germline loops: CDR1 LNHNV, CDR2 YYDKDF (reference sequence). CDR3 in DNA: TGTGCCACCAGCAGAGGGGGGACAGGCGCGAACACTGAAGCTTTCTTT. This codes for CATSRGGTGANTEAFF.

The chain combines TRBV21-1 with TRBJ2-7; TRBD1 reflects the table's D call only, with no check against the DNA. TRBV21-1 is a pseudogene segment. The CDR3 consists of 15 residues. CDR3 DNA: TGTGCCAGCAGCAAAGGGGGACAGGGAATCCACGAGCAGTACTTC. Its translation: CASSKGGQGIHEQYF.

This chain links TRBV29-1 with TRBJ1-4, with 7 bases identical to TRBD1. This CDR3 comprises 15 residues. With 6 bases clipped from V and 4 bases from J, the junction kept 11 bases outside the gene matches. Germline assignment: CDR1 SQVTM and CDR2 ANQGSEA. This chain's CDR3 is CSVAIAGQNNEKLFF. For the CDR3, the DNA is TGCAGCGTAGCCATAGCGGGACAGAATAATGAAAAACTGTTTTTT.

J is TRBJ2-6 and V is TRBV19, with D tentatively TRBD1 (5 bases). The CDR3 loop spans 14 amino acids. Germline assignment: CDR1 LNHDA and CDR2 SQIVND (reference sequence). The V end was cut by 9 bases, the J end by 6 bases, with 15 bases between. In nucleotides, the CDR3 is TGTGCCAGCAGGGATAGAGTCTTGGCCAACGTCCTGACTTTC. Translation gives CASRDRVLANVLTF.

This clone occurred a few times. Here the CDR3 DNA reads TGTGCCAGCAAAGGGATGGGGCCAGGCTATGGCTACACCTTC. This codes for CASKGMGPGYGYTF. The rearrangement uses TRBV28 and TRBJ1-2, with D perhaps TRBD1 (5 bases). V was shortened by 7 bases and J by 4 bases, with 16 bases between the two germline ends. Germline CDR1 and CDR2: MDHEN and SYDVKM. This CDR3 spans 14 amino acids.

The V gene is TRBV6-6, the J gene TRBJ1-6, with TRBD1 matching 7 bases. The CDR3 length is 14 residues. Germline CDR1 is MNHNY and CDR2 is SVGAGI (reference sequence). The junction had 12 bases not matched to a gene; V was cut back by 10 bases and J by 9 bases. The chain's CDR3 is CATIGVGGASPLHF. CDR3 bases: TGTGCCACTATAGGGGTAGGGGGCGCTTCACCCCTCCACTTT.

The chain recombines TRBV7-6 with TRBJ2-5, with 7 nucleotides matching TRBD1. The CDR3 loop spans 15 amino acids. Germline lookup yields CDR1 SGHVS and CDR2 FNYEAQ. The V and J ends lost 6 bases and 1 base, in that order; junction bases with no gene match: 8. The CDR3 nucleotides read TGTGCCAGCAGTCAGGGGGTCCGGCCCCAAGAGACCCAGTACTTC. Protein product: CASSQGVRPQETQYF.

This clone is a singleton in its sample. The chain uses TRBV29-1 and TRBJ1-1; D not resolved. The V end lost 4 bases, the J end lost 3 bases, and 12 bases lay between the germline ends. Looked up from germline, CDR1 is SQVTM and CDR2 is ANQGSEA. The CDR3 sequence is 13 residues long. The DNA of the CDR3 is TGCAGCGTTGCTTTGGGCGTTGACACTGAAGCTTTCTTT. Protein product: CSVALGVDTEAFF. Full variable domain (outside the CDR3, taken from reference TRBV29-1 and TRBJ1-1): SAVISQKPSRDICQRGTSLTIQCQVDSQVTMMFWYRQQPGQSLTLIATANQGSEATYESGFVIDKFPISRPNLTFSTLTVSNMSPEDSSIYLCSVALGVDTEAFFGQGTRLTVV.

The V and J genes are TRBV7-9 and TRBJ2-7; D call uncertain. This CDR3 spans 16 amino acids. Germline values: CDR1 SEHNR, CDR2 FQNEAQ (reference sequence). V lost 0 bases to trimming and J lost 3 bases, with 15 bases between them. The CDR3 region has the DNA TGTGCCAGCAGCTTAGCGACGGCTAGTAATTTCTACGAGCAGTACTTC. Its translation is CASSLATASNFYEQYF.

V gene TRBV18 combines with J gene TRBJ1-5; weak D call: TRBD1 (5 bases). Germline V gene data show CDR1 as KGHSH and CDR2 as LQKENI. This CDR3 spans 14 amino acids. V lost 1 base, J lost 4 bases, and 8 bases lay in between. The CDR3 loop is CASSPLTENQPQHF. CDR3 DNA: TGTGCCAGCTCACCACTGACAGAGAATCAGCCCCAGCATTTT.

This chain uses TRBV5-1 with TRBJ2-5; 9 bases agree with TRBD1. Losses at the gene ends were 0 bases for V and 2 bases for J; bases not matched to a gene: 5. The CDR3 consists of 16 residues. Germline V CDR1 and CDR2: SGHRS, YFSETQ. CDR3 region: CASSLGGTGRQETQYF. The CDR3 bases are TGCGCCAGCAGCTTGGGTGGGACAGGGAGGCAAGAGACCCAGTACTTC.

This chain connects TRBV5-4 to TRBJ2-3; 9 nucleotides match TRBD2. CDR3 length equals 15 residues. V shed 3 bases, J shed 6 bases, and the junction held 8 bases outside the gene matches. Germline assignment: CDR1 SGHNT and CDR2 YYREEE (reference sequence). CDR3 protein: CASSWEASGADTQYF. In DNA, the CDR3 is TGTGCCAGCAGCTGGGAGGCTAGCGGGGCGGATACGCAGTATTTT.

J is TRBJ1-5 and V is TRBV30; no definite D call. This CDR3 has 14 amino acids. Germline CDR1 GTSNPN, CDR2 SVGIG (reference sequence). V was clipped by 2 bases and J by 1 base, with 9 bases between them. The CDR3 DNA is TGTGCCTGGAGTTTAGCCACGAGCAATCAGCCCCAGCATTTT. Its protein product is CAWSLATSNQPQHF.

The gene calls are TRBV11-2 and TRBJ1-4; D uncertain. V lost 6 bases and J 0 bases, leaving 5 bases between the germline ends. CDR3 length equals 13 residues. Germline V gene sequence: CDR1 SGHAT, CDR2 FQNNGV. The CDR3 DNA follows: TGTGCCAGCAGAGTAGCAACTAATGAAAAACTGTTTTTT. Protein sequence: CASRVATNEKLFF.

This clone has only one observation. The chain has TRBV25-1 and TRBJ2-5; 9 nucleotides align to TRBD1. Germline assignment: CDR1 MGHDK and CDR2 SYGVNS. CDR3 length equals 14 residues. V was clipped by 3 bases and J by 2 bases; unmatched bases: 1. This CDR3 is CASSDDRGQETQYF. CDR3 bases: TGTGCCAGCAGTGATGACAGGGGGCAAGAGACCCAGTACTTC.

This chain joins TRBV27 and TRBJ2-7; D remains unclear. The CDR3 is 15 amino acids. The V gene's germline CDR1 is MNHEY and CDR2 SMNVEV (reference sequence). Deletions cut 0 bases from V and 0 bases from J, with 9 bases between. The CDR3 coding sequence is TGTGCCAGCAGTTTATCGGGCAGGTCCTCCTACGAGCAGTACTTC. Encoded protein: CASSLSGRSSYEQYF.

This clone came up a few times. The chain combines TRBV15 with TRBJ1-2; D is possibly TRBD1 (5 bases). With 0 bases removed from V and 6 bases from J, the gap between germline ends came to 11 bases. The germline gives CDR1 LNHNV, CDR2 YYDKDF (reference sequence). This CDR3 spans 14 amino acids. CDR3 sequence: CATSRDGTGDGYTF. CDR3 DNA sequence: TGTGCCACCAGCAGAGACGGGACGGGGGATGGCTACACCTTC.

This clone occurred a few times. The V gene is TRBV27, the J gene TRBJ1-3; no clear D. Germline V CDR1 and CDR2: MNHEY, SMNVEV (reference sequence). The CDR3 runs to 15 residues. With 5 bases removed from V and 4 bases from J, the gap between germline ends came to 15 bases. CDR3 protein: CASSHFGRQGNTIYF. In DNA, the CDR3 is TGTGCCAGCAGTCATTTTGGGAGGCAGGGAAACACCATATATTTT.

V and J are TRBV12-3 or TRBV12-4 and TRBJ1-1, with unresolved D. CDR3 length equals 12 residues. V was clipped by 6 bases and J by 8 bases, with 13 bases between them. For the CDR3, the DNA is TGTGCCAGCAGCTCTGTAAGCCGAGAAGCTTTCTTT. Protein: CASSSVSREAFF.

The V gene is TRBV4-1, the J gene TRBJ2-7; TRBD2 matches 9 bases. Unmatched junction bases numbered 6, after V lost 1 base and J lost 2 bases. CDR3 length: 16 residues. In germline, CDR1 is MGHRA, CDR2 YSYEKL. CDR3 nucleotide sequence: TGCGCCAGCAGCCAAGCCGTAGCGGGAGCTCCCTACGAGCAGTACTTC. Its translation: CASSQAVAGAPYEQYF.

The chain is built from TRBV5-1 and TRBJ1-3; 7 nucleotides line up with TRBD1. The germline gives CDR1 SGHRS, CDR2 YFSETQ. The CDR3 consists of 18 residues. V dropped 0 bases and J dropped 0; count of bases not matched to a gene: 9. This chain's CDR3 is CASSLGRRGTASGNTIYF. CDR3 nucleotide sequence: TGCGCCAGCAGCTTGGGAAGGAGAGGGACAGCCTCTGGAAACACCATATATTTT.

The chain is built from TRBV12-5 and TRBJ1-2, with D possibly TRBD1 on 6 matching bases. This CDR3 has 13 amino acids. Germline V CDR1 and CDR2: LGHNT, FRNRAP. V was shortened by 6 bases and J by 3 bases, with 11 bases between the two germline ends. The CDR3 sequence: CASGLGQYYGYTF. As DNA, the CDR3 is TGTGCTAGTGGCCTAGGACAGTACTATGGCTACACCTTC.

The chain carries TRBV7-9 and TRBJ2-3; 9 nucleotides match TRBD2. Per germline, CDR1 SEHNR and CDR2 FQNEAQ (reference sequence). The trim removed 5 bases at V and 3 bases at J, leaving 9 bases unmatched. This CDR3 has 16 residues. CDR3 region: CASSAILAGGTDTQYF. CDR3 in DNA: TGTGCCAGCAGCGCGATCTTGGCGGGGGGGACAGATACGCAGTATTTT.